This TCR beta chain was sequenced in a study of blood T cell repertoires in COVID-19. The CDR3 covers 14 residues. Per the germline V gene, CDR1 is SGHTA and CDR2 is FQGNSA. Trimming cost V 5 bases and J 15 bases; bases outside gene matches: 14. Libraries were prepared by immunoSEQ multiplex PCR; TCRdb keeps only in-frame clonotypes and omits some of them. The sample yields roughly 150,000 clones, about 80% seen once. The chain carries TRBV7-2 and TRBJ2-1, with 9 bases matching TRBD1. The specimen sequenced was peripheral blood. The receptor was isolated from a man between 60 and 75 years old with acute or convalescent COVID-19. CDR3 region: CASSAVRVGTGLFF. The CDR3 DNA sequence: TGTGCCAGCAGCGCGGTAAGGGTGGGGACAGGGCTGTTCTTC.